This T cell receptor (beta chain) was recorded in a study of glioma-infiltrating T cells. In its sample, this clonotype was seen a few times. Its antigen is as yet unknown. Study-wide points: Above-expected tissue-blood divergence occurred in all gliomas, most in low-grade ones. Very few CDR3 sequences were shared between tissue and blood.

This CDR3 comprises 12 residues. Germline CDR1 is LGHDT and CDR2 is YNNKEL (reference sequence). V dropped 4 bases and J dropped 2 bases, with 6 bases sitting between them. Amplification of TCR alpha and beta CDR3 regions from RNA used iRepertoire nested multiplex PCR. Tissue mRNA or PBMC total RNA, roughly 90-400 ng, went into one-step reverse transcription and amplification. MiXCR, applied by TCRdb to the multiplex PCR reads, yields one record per CDR3 protein. The table lists under 200,000 distinct CDR3 sequences, 43% of them singletons. The chain recombines TRBV3-1 with TRBJ2-7, with D perhaps assigned TRBD1 or TRBD2 (5 bases each). The specimen was glioma tissue, nonneoplastic brain tissue, or PBMCs (not recorded which). This TCR came from a human donor with low-grade glioma or glioblastoma, undergoing nonglioma brain surgery, or in good health (not recorded which). The chain's CDR3 is CASSRDPYEQYF. In DNA, the CDR3 is TGTGCCAGCAGCCGGGACCCCTACGAGCAGTACTTC.